These T cell receptor beta chains were read from a single sample in a study of T cells in Graves' hyperthyroidism and ophthalmopathy. In TCRdb, the multiplex PCR reads were re-called with MiXCR into one record per CDR3 protein. The sample yields around 570,000 distinct CDR3 sequences, about 20% seen once. The sequenced sample was blood. The origin of the receptors is a man aged 40-49 years with Graves' ophthalmopathy. CDR3s include the opening cysteine and the closing phenylalanine or tryptophan. D genes are given only for firm matches. Size is stated for part of the rows, as once, few or many counts, or as a class when the clone is expanded.

>TRBV12-3/TRBV12-4|-|many|TRBJ2-7
TGTGCCAGCAGCGCGCAGTCCGGGGGCCACGAGCAGTACTTC
CASSAQSGGHEQYF
>TRBV5-1|TRBD1|many|TRBJ2-1
TGCGCCAGTTGTGTAGGGACAGGAAGCCTTCAAGATGAGCAGTTCTTC
CASCVGTGSLQDEQFF
>TRBV9|-|many|TRBJ1-5
TGTGCCAGCAGCCTCGGGGGGTGGGGCAATCAGCCCCAGCATTTT
CASSLGGWGNQPQHF
>TRBV12-3/TRBV12-4|TRBD2|many|TRBJ2-1
TGTGCCAGCAGGCTGAGCGGGGGGATGGTGTCCAATGAGCAGTTCTTC
CASRLSGGMVSNEQFF
>TRBV19|-|-|TRBJ2-2
TGTGCCAGTAGCCGGGACAACCCCCGAAGTGAGCTGTTTTTT
CASSRDNPRSELFF
>TRBV7-9|-|-|TRBJ1-4
TGTGCCACCAGACAGGCGGGGCCATCAGAAAAACTGTTTTTT
CATRQAGPSEKLFF
>TRBV2|TRBD2|-|TRBJ2-1
TGTGCCAGCAGTGAGGAGACTAGCGGCGTCAATGAGCAGTTCTTC
CASSEETSGVNEQFF
>TRBV3-1|TRBD2|many|TRBJ2-5
TGTGCCAGCAGCCACTGGACTAGCGGGAGAAACCAAGAGACCCAGTACTTC
CASSHWTSGRNQETQYF
>TRBV24-1|TRBD2|-|TRBJ2-3
TGTGCCACCAGTGAGGGGACTACATACACAGATACGCAGTATTTT
CATSEGTTYTDTQYF
>TRBV20-1|TRBD1|-|TRBJ1-3
TGCAGTGCGCCCGGGACAGGCTCTGGAAACACCATATATTTT
CSAPGTGSGNTIYF
>TRBV7-9|-|-|TRBJ2-7
TGTGCCAGCAACAGGCTCTCCTACGAGCAGTACTTC
CASNRLSYEQYF
>TRBV29-1|-|-|TRBJ2-1
TGCAGCGTTGAGAGGGGTTGGAGCTCCTACAATGAGCAGTTCTTC
CSVERGWSSYNEQFF
>TRBV6-5|-|many|TRBJ2-7
TGTGCCAGCAGTTACGCCCACCCGGCAGACGAGCAGTACTTC
CASSYAHPADEQYF
>TRBV11-3|-|-|TRBJ1-6
TGTGCCAGCAGCTTAGACTTTGCTTCACCCCTCCACTTT
CASSLDFASPLHF
>TRBV19|TRBD2|-|TRBJ2-3
TGTGCCAGTAGTGCTGGACTAGCGGCAGATACGCAGTATTTT
CASSAGLAADTQYF
>TRBV27|TRBD2|-|TRBJ2-1
TGTGCCAGCAGTGCCACTAGCGGGTTTAACAATGAGCAGTTCTTC
CASSATSGFNNEQFF
>TRBV20-1|TRBD2|few|TRBJ2-1
TGCAGTGCTAGGGGACCGGGACTAGCGGAAATCGAGCAGTTCTTC
CSARGPGLAEIEQFF
>TRBV27|-|many|TRBJ2-7
TGTGCCAGCAGTTTATCGCCAGGGGCCACCTACGAGCAGTACTTC
CASSLSPGATYEQYF
>TRBV7-9|-|-|TRBJ1-2
TGTGCCAGCAGCAAACAGGGTGGAAATGGCTACACCTTC
CASSKQGGNGYTF
>TRBV20-1|-|-|TRBJ1-5
TGCAGTGCTACGGAGGGGACACAGCCCCAGCATTTT
CSATEGTQPQHF
>TRBV19|-|-|TRBJ2-1
TGTGCCAGTAGTATAGATCTAGGGCCCGGACAGCAGTTCTTC
CASSIDLGPGQQFF
>TRBV7-8|-|few|TRBJ2-3
TGTGCCAGCAGAGAAGGAACGAGGGCAGATACGCAGTATTTT
CASREGTRADTQYF
>TRBV12-5|-|-|TRBJ2-1
TGTGCTAGTGGTTTGGATAACAGGAATGAGCAGTTCTTC
CASGLDNRNEQFF
>TRBV5-8|TRBD1|many|TRBJ1-3
TGTGCCAGCAGCCCGTGGGACAGGGCAACGGGAAACACCATATATTTT
CASSPWDRATGNTIYF
>TRBV27|TRBD2|many|TRBJ2-7
TGTGCCAGCAGCCTGCGGGGGCGGGGGGGATTCTCCTACGAGCAGTACTTC
CASSLRGRGGFSYEQYF
>TRBV5-6|-|-|TRBJ2-5
TGTGCCAGCAGCTTGTTGACTATGGCGGTAGAAGAGACCCAGTACTTC
CASSLLTMAVEETQYF
>TRBV7-7|TRBD2|many|TRBJ2-5
TGTGCTAGCAGCTCGGGACTAGCGGGGTCGGAGACCCAGTACTTC
CASSSGLAGSETQYF
>TRBV7-2|-|many|TRBJ2-7
TGTGCCAGCAGCCCGACCTTGGGGAGCTCCTACGAGCAGTACTTC
CASSPTLGSSYEQYF
>TRBV7-8|-|few|TRBJ1-4
TGTGCCAGCAGCTTAGCCAGGAGGGGTCTTAATGAAAAACTGTTTTTT
CASSLARRGLNEKLFF
>TRBV5-6|-|-|TRBJ1-1
TGTGCCAGCAGTCCTTTGTTCGTCAGCTTAAACACTGAAGCTTTCTTT
CASSPLFVSLNTEAFF
>TRBV27|-|many|TRBJ1-5
TGTGCCAGCAGTTCCAATAATCAGCCCCAGCATTTT
CASSSNNQPQHF
>TRBV20-1|-|-|TRBJ1-2
TGCAGTGCTCCGACTTCTGGGACAAGAAATGGCTACACCTTC
CSAPTSGTRNGYTF
>TRBV19|-|once|TRBJ2-2
TGTGCCAGTAGTATAACGCAGTACACCGGGGAGCTGTTTTTT
CASSITQYTGELFF
>TRBV6-1|-|many|TRBJ2-7
TGTGCCAGCGAATCACAGGACGAGCAGTACTTC
CASESQDEQYF
>TRBV3-1|-|-|TRBJ1-6
TGTGCCAGCAGCCCCTGGGGTAGGGATGGTTCACCCCTCCACTTT
CASSPWGRDGSPLHF
>TRBV28|-|-|TRBJ2-1
TGTGCCAGCAGTTTGTTTGGCAGGGACTACAATGAGCAGTTCTTC
CASSLFGRDYNEQFF